This TCR beta chain was obtained from a study of response to subunit inactivated influenza vaccine. Findings and limits, study-wide: There was a suggestion from the authors that each seasonal influenza vaccination recruits few new T cells.

V trimming: 0 bases; J trimming: 8 bases; junction bases outside the gene matches: 9. Germline CDR1 is SGHAT and CDR2 is FQNNGV. The CDR3 loop spans 16 amino acids. This clonotype was counted at least ten times. As yet, its antigen is unknown. TCRdb ran MiXCR on the RT-PCR reads and lists one entry per CDR3 protein. The sample contains 150,000 to 200,000 distinct CDR3 sequences, over 9.5% of which appear only once. These data were also reused for a study on T cells expressing NK-cell markers. That source notes: It was by 5'RACE template switching with UMIs that TCR beta cDNA was made. In the group of eight sequenced donors, seven were HCMV-seropositive and one was seronegative. These clonotypes, the leaders elsewhere, also led the CD3+CD56-NKG2C+ fraction in several donors. Specificity for HCMV among expanded NKG2C+ T cell clones was not established.

Sequenced here: CD8+ T cells sorted from PBMCs, sampled 12 days after vaccination. This chain connects TRBV11-2 to TRBJ2-1, with 8 bases that match TRBD2. The sequence came from a man in his forties or fifties who received an inactivated influenza vaccine. Here the CDR3 reads CASSLDPSGGDYEQFF. The CDR3 nucleotides read TGTGCCAGCAGCTTAGACCCCAGCGGGGGAGACTATGAGCAGTTCTTC.